The entry below gives a single T cell receptor beta chain sequence along with its context. Its cognate antigen is unknown. CDR3 length: 15 residues. V trimming: 5 bases; J trimming: 5 bases; junction bases outside the gene matches: 8. Per germline, CDR1 SEHNR and CDR2 FQNEAQ (reference sequence). Amplification by 5'RACE using constant-segment primers produced TCR alpha and TCR beta cDNA libraries that carried sample barcodes and UMIs. In TCRdb, the 5' RACE reads were re-called with MiXCR into one record per CDR3 protein. Altogether tens of thousands of distinct CDR3 sequences are present, over 10% being singletons, with the ten largest covering less than 45%. This entry is derived from a study of T-cell memory formation after mild COVID-19. Study-wide background: TCR clusters mostly belonged to single donors.

Regarding the study as a whole: Clones that contracted from day 15 to 85 had balanced CD4/CD8; later expanders were CD4+ biased.

The chain has TRBV7-9 and TRBJ2-5, with TRBD1 identical over 10 bases. The specimen was PBMCs or a T cell subset sorted from them (not recorded which). This sequence was found in a man aged 18 to 29 who had mild COVID-19 (a few samples of this study predate the infection). Cell type and time point are not known. The CDR3 loop is CASSPRDRGIETQYF. CDR3 DNA sequence: TGTGCCAGCAGCCCCCGGGACAGGGGAATTGAGACCCAGTACTTC.